Below, 4 T cell receptor beta chains from the same sample are listed, as sequenced in a study of human T cells and chemical hapten exposure. TCRdb redid the calling of the RACE reads with MiXCR, one entry per CDR3 protein. The sample lists a few hundred thousand distinct CDR3 sequences, about 7.7% occurring once. The time point is: pre-sensitization, week 0. The treatment here: therapeutic diphenylcyclopropenone sensitization with weekly scalp DPC. Sample: whole blood, taken in connection with sensitization to the hapten diphenylcyclopropenone (DPC). The origin of the receptors is a man aged 18 to 29 with alopecia areata. Some clones in this sample may be carry-over from other donors' samples.

V gene TRBV12-5 combines with J gene TRBJ1-4; possibly TRBD1 for D (5 bases). V gave up 6 bases and J gave up 4 bases, with 12 bases separating them. From germline, CDR1 is LGHNT and CDR2 FRNRAP. The CDR3 runs to 14 residues. The CDR3 loop reads CASGYGGFNEKLFF. The CDR3 DNA reads as TGTGCTAGTGGATACGGGGGTTTTAATGAAAAACTGTTTTTT.

The chain is built from TRBV7-2 and TRBJ2-1, with a tentative D call TRBD1 (6 bases). The germline gives CDR1 SGHTA, CDR2 FQGNSA. The CDR3 runs to 14 residues. The ends were cut back, 5 bases at V and 7 bases at J, with 15 bases in the middle. Here the CDR3 reads CASSPPLTGNEQFF. The CDR3 DNA follows: TGTGCCAGCAGCCCACCCCTTACAGGGAATGAGCAGTTCTTC.

The V and J genes are TRBV20-1 and TRBJ1-4, with 8 nucleotides matching TRBD1. Germline V gene data show CDR1 as DFQATT and CDR2 as SNEGSKA (reference sequence). The CDR3 has 13 residues. V lost 6 bases and J lost 7; bases outside the gene matches: 7. CDR3 residues: CSASTGDSEKLFF. The CDR3 DNA sequence: TGCAGTGCCTCGACAGGGGATAGTGAAAAACTGTTTTTT.

The rearrangement links TRBV5-4 to TRBJ1-2; the match to TRBD1 covers 8 bases. Germline V gene data show CDR1 as SGHNT and CDR2 as YYREEE (reference sequence). The junction had 12 bases not matched to a gene; V was cut back by 3 bases and J by 2 bases. The CDR3 length is 17 residues. CDR3 residues: CASSSMLWTGINYGYTF. The CDR3 nucleotides read TGTGCCAGCAGCTCTATGCTGTGGACAGGGATAAACTATGGCTACACCTTC.